This T cell receptor (beta chain) comes out of a study of blood T cell repertoires in COVID-19. J lost 5 bases, V lost 1 base, and 11 bases had no gene match. There are 15 residues in the CDR3. Germline CDR1 and CDR2: SQVTM and ANQGSEA. Profiling relied on immunoSEQ multiplex PCR, and the TCRdb table lists in-frame clones only, not all of them. The table shows about 150,000 clones, with over 80% occurring only once. Clinical history as reported by participants underpinned cohort assignment. This chain joins TRBV29-1 and TRBJ2-7; 7 bases line up with TRBD2. The sequence came from a man aged 65-85 years who had been exposed to COVID-19. The sequenced material came from PBMCs or T cells enriched from blood (not recorded which). DNA of the CDR3: TGCAGCGTTGAAGGTCGTGCGGGAGAAATAAACGAGCAGTACTTC. Amino acids: CSVEGRAGEINEQYF.